The sequence of this T cell receptor (beta chain) was determined in a study of blood T cell repertoires in COVID-19. Study in general: T cells, B-cell-depleted T cells, or PBMCs provided the cDNA or gDNA that served as material.

Cohort allocation depended upon clinical history that participants reported. Sequenced by immunoSEQ multiplex PCR; TCRdb stores in-frame clones only, minus some. The table shows roughly 250,000 clones, with about 88% occurring only once. The CDR3 totals 14 residues. V was pared by 1 base and J by 6 bases, with 14 bases between. Looked up from germline, CDR1 is SGDLS and CDR2 is YYNGEE. Sequenced input: PBMCs or T cells enriched from blood (not recorded which). This clonotype was obtained from a woman between 45 and 60 years old who had recovered from COVID-19. V is TRBV9 and J is TRBJ2-7; tentatively, D is TRBD2 (5 bases). The DNA of the CDR3 is TGTGCCAGCAGCGTACTCCTGGACTCCGTCGAGCAGTACTTC. Translated, it gives CASSVLLDSVEQYF.